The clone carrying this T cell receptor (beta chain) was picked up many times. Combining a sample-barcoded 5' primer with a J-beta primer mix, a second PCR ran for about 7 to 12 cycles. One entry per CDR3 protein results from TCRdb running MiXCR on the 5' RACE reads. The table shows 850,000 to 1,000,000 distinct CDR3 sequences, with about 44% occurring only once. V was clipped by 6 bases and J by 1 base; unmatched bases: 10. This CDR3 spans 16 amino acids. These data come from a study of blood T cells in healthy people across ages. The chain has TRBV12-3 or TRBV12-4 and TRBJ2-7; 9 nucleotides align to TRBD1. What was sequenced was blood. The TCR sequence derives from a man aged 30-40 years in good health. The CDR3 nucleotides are TGTGCCAGCAGCCGAAAACCCGGGACAGGGTCCTACGAGCAGTACTTC. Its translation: CASSRKPGTGSYEQYF.